The T cell receptor (beta chain) described here comes from a study of response to subunit inactivated influenza vaccine (dated by TCRdb to 2016 to 2019). In the study overall: Deep quantitative profiling of the T cell receptor repertoire was used in the study to follow responses to a trivalent subunit inactivated influenza vaccine.

Libraries were made using RT-PCR. Sequencing took place on an Illumina HiSeq 2500. The public reads were reprocessed in TCRdb via fastp at Q25 and MiXCR, keeping in-frame beta chains. Rows with a matching CDR3 protein are joined into one entry that keeps the most common DNA and genes. This sample gives 650,000 to 850,000 distinct CDR3 sequences in total; about 14% of them show up just once. 5.5% to 7% of the sample is in the top ten clones. Deletion took 11 bases off V and 5 bases off J, with a span of 16 bases between the germline ends. The CDR3 has 13 amino acids, counting the end cysteine and phenylalanine. This entry keeps only the CDR3 DNA: 39 bases, framed from base 1. From the germline V gene, CDR1 is SGHTA and CDR2 is FQGNSA. This clonotype occurred a few times. Its specific antigen is unknown. Base qualities are not provided; no much larger clone lies one nucleotide away. Overall results and qualifications from the work: The authors suggested that each seasonal influenza vaccination may recruit only a limited number of new T cells.

Sequenced here: PBMCs from blood, sampled approximately 15 days before vaccination. The chain employs TRBV7-2 and TRBJ1-3; the D region possibly corresponds to TRBD1 (5 bases align). The receptor's source is a man between 50 and 59 years old who received an inactivated influenza vaccine. Donor details come from another sample of the same person, matched by shared clones. CDR3 protein: CAYTVAGRNTIYF. The DNA sequence is TGTGCCTATACTGTGGCAGGGAGAAACACCATATATTTT. The reference TRBV7-2 and TRBJ1-3 proteins fill in what lies around the CDR3, so the full variable domain reads GAGVSQSPSNKVTEKGKDVELRCDPISGHTALYWYRQSLGQGLEFLIYFQGNSAPDKSGLPSDRFSAERTGGSVSTLTIQRTQQEDSAVYLCAYTVAGRNTIYFGEGSWLTVV.